The rows below give T cell receptor beta chains drawn from one sample of a study of T cell repertoires in cytomegalovirus infection. Their antigens are not known. TCRdb reanalysed the reads using MiXCR and keeps one entry per CDR3 protein. The data contain hundreds of thousands of distinct CDR3 sequences, around 29% of them singletons. The sample here was cultured CD8+ T cells from PBMCs, taken from culture after CMV antigen stimulation. The receptors here all came from a human donor in good health (CMV status not recorded). Some clones in this sample may be carry-over from other donors' samples. CDR3s include the opening cysteine and the closing phenylalanine or tryptophan. Each record gives: D gene, clone size, CDR3 length, J gene, V gene, CDR3 DNA, CDR3 protein. A D gene is named only where the DNA matches it firmly. Clone size, where shown, is once, few, many, or a class for clones that have expanded.

TRBD1 | many | 14 | TRBJ2-7 | TRBV27 | TGTGCCAGCAGTTATGGGACAGGGGACTACGAGCAGTACTTC | CASSYGTGDYEQYF
. | . | 11 | TRBJ2-1 | TRBV29-1 | TGCAGCGCCGTCCCGTCCAATGAGCAGTTCTTC | CSAVPSNEQFF
. | few | 13 | TRBJ2-2 | TRBV7-7 | TGTGCTAGCAGTTCGCGGGTGGGAGACGAGCTGTTTTTT | CASSSRVGDELFF
. | few | 14 | TRBJ1-4 | TRBV19 | TGTGCCAGCATGAGACGGGAGATTAATGAAAAACTGTTTTTT | CASMRREINEKLFF
TRBD2 | . | 18 | TRBJ2-1 | TRBV27 | TGTGCCAGCAGTACTGCTGCTGAGGGACTAGCGGGTATCTATGAGCAGTTCTTC | CASSTAAEGLAGIYEQFF
. | few | 12 | TRBJ2-7 | TRBV7-8 | TGTGCCAGCAGCGGCTTCGGATACGAGCAGTACTTC | CASSGFGYEQYF
TRBD1 | . | 16 | TRBJ1-4 | TRBV27 | TGTGCCAGCAGTTTGAACAGGGGTCGCACTAATGAAAAACTGTTTTTT | CASSLNRGRTNEKLFF
TRBD1 | . | 14 | TRBJ2-7 | TRBV15 | TGTGCCACCACGCCTACAGGGGATAGCTACGAGCAGTACTTC | CATTPTGDSYEQYF
TRBD1 | . | 16 | TRBJ2-5 | TRBV7-9 | TGTGCCAGCAGCCCAGCCCCCGGGACAGGGCCCGAGACCCAGTACTTC | CASSPAPGTGPETQYF
TRBD1 | few | 17 | TRBJ1-1 | TRBV4-1 | TGCGCCAGCAGCCAACTGACAGGGTATTGGGAAAACACTGAAGCTTTCTTT | CASSQLTGYWENTEAFF
. | few | 11 | TRBJ2-1 | TRBV20-1 | TGCAGTCTAGAGGGGGGCGAAGAGCAGTTCTTC | CSLEGGEEQFF
. | . | 14 | TRBJ2-5 | TRBV7-9 | TGTGCCAGCAGCATCAGACAGTTCCAAGAGACCCAGTACTTC | CASSIRQFQETQYF
. | few | 14 | TRBJ2-2 | TRBV7-7 | TGTGCTAGCAGCTTGGGACTTCTCACCGGGGAGCTGTTTTTT | CASSLGLLTGELFF
. | . | 14 | TRBJ1-1 | TRBV24-1 | TGTGCCACCAGTGATGGACAGCGAACCACTGAAGCTTTCTTT | CATSDGQRTTEAFF
. | few | 13 | TRBJ2-2 | TRBV20-1 | TGCAGTGCTAGAGATCTTGAGGGCGGGGAGCTGTTTTTT | CSARDLEGGELFF
. | . | 15 | TRBJ1-5 | TRBV7-8 | TGTGCCAGCAGCTTAGCGAGGCACAGGGAGCAGCCCCAGCATTTT | CASSLARHREQPQHF
TRBD1 | few | 21 | TRBJ2-5 | TRBV20-1 | TGCAGTGCTAGAGATCGACACGGGCCCGGTGGTGGGACAGCGAAGAAAGAGACCCAGTACTTC | CSARDRHGPGGGTAKKETQYF
. | . | 14 | TRBJ1-2 | TRBV27 | TGTGCCAGCAGTTTATCGATAACCGGCTATGGCTACACCTTC | CASSLSITGYGYTF
. | . | 13 | TRBJ2-3 | TRBV4-1 | TGCGCCAGCAGCCAAAAGTTCGCAGATACGCAGTATTTT | CASSQKFADTQYF